One T cell receptor (beta chain) is described in this entry. Source study methods: Estimates of nucleated cell counts were drawn from the amplification of reference gene primers. Method: immunoSEQ multiplex PCR; TCRdb's copy keeps in-frame clones and lacks some. Clone size and V and J calls were adopted from that table, with D and trimming inferred from the DNA. Of about 93,000 clones in the sample, 85% to 90% were seen once. The CDR3 runs 17 residues. In germline, CDR1 is KGHSH, CDR2 LQKENI. Between the trimmed V and J ends, which lost 3 bases and 2 bases, there was a span of 18 bases. This specimen belongs to a study of blood T cell repertoires in COVID-19. On the study more broadly: Both acute and convalescent COVID-19 samples were obtained from the United States, Italy and Spain. The cDNA or gDNA used as material had been derived from T cells, B-cell-depleted T cells, or PBMCs.

The gene calls are TRBV18 and TRBJ2-3; D is possibly TRBD2 (6 bases). The clonotype was recovered from a human donor with active COVID-19. The donor label of this sample is uncertain. The sequencing input was peripheral blood. This chain's CDR3 is CASSPLLTSGITDTQYF. CDR3 DNA sequence: TGTGCCAGCTCACCGCTACTGACTAGTGGGATCACAGATACGCAGTATTTT.